A single sample is the source of the 28 T cell receptor beta chains below, sequenced in a study of T cells in Graves' hyperthyroidism and ophthalmopathy (dated by TCRdb to between 2018 and 2021). Library preparation was by multiplex PCR. The sequencer listed for this sample is Illumina HiSeq 2000. The TCR beta CDR3 regions were amplified from RNA transcripts. A first-round RT-PCR of the TCR CDR3 used the HTBI primer set with the Qiagen OneStep RT-PCR kit. The public reads were reanalyzed by TCRdb: fastp trimming at Q25, MiXCR alignment, in-frame beta chains only. Here each entry gathers all rows of one CDR3 protein and keeps the most common genes and DNA. The sample table holds 650,000 to 800,000 distinct CDR3 sequences, of which just under 45% were seen once. Clones ranked in the top ten supply 6.5% to 9% of the sample. The specimen was peripheral blood or thyroid tissue (not recorded which). The receptors here all came from an adult man with Graves' disease, either hyperthyroidism or ophthalmopathy (not recorded which).

The CDR3 region has the DNA TGTGCCAGTACCCCACGGGCGGGAGGCACAGATACGCAGTATTTT. This translates into CASTPRAGGTDTQYF. This chain connects TRBV19 to TRBJ2-3; TRBD2 aligns across 7 bases. The V and J ends lost 7 bases and 1 base, in that order; junction bases with no gene match: 8. The germline V gene has CDR1 LNHDA and CDR2 SQIVND (reference sequence). The CDR3 sequence is 15 residues long.

The chain is built from TRBV2 and TRBJ1-1; 12 nucleotides line up with TRBD1. Germline CDR1 reads SNHLY; CDR2 reads FYNNEI. The junction had 3 bases not matched to a gene; V was cut back by 3 bases and J by 1 base. The CDR3 has 16 amino acids. CDR3 residues: CASSDGTGGSNTEAFF. CDR3 DNA sequence: TGTGCCAGCAGTGACGGGACAGGGGGCTCGAACACTGAAGCTTTCTTT.

This clonotype was recorded once. V is TRBV2 and J is TRBJ1-2, with 10 bases lining up with TRBD1. Germline lookup yields CDR1 SNHLY and CDR2 FYNNEI. The CDR3 extends over 16 amino acids. J lost 6 bases, V lost 8 bases, and 15 bases had no gene match. The CDR3 here is CASSPGTGVVFDGYTF. The CDR3 coding sequence is TGTGCCAGCTCTCCCGGGACAGGGGTTGTTTTTGATGGCTACACCTTC.

The J gene is TRBJ1-5, the V gene TRBV5-1; D perhaps matches TRBD1 (6 bases). Germline values: CDR1 SGHRS, CDR2 YFSETQ. The ends were cut back, 1 base at V and 1 base at J, with 9 bases in the middle. This CDR3 comprises 15 residues. The CDR3, as DNA: TGCGCCAGCAGCTTGATGGGGGCAAGCAATCAGCCCCAGCATTTT. This codes for CASSLMGASNQPQHF.

This clonotype was recorded at least ten times. V gene TRBV7-8 combines with J gene TRBJ1-1; D is ambiguous. V was trimmed by 5 bases and J by 5 bases, leaving 9 bases between them. This CDR3 spans 12 amino acids. Germline V gene lookup returns CDR1 SGHVS and CDR2 FQNEAQ. This chain's CDR3 is CASSAGPTEAFF. CDR3 bases: TGTGCCAGCAGCGCCGGGCCAACTGAAGCTTTCTTT. The full variable domain, rest sourced from reference TRBV7-8 and TRBJ1-1, is GAGVSQSPRYKVAKRGQDVALRCDPISGHVSLFWYQQALGQGPEFLTYFQNEAQLDKSGLPSDRFFAERPEGSVSTLKIQRTQQEDSAVYLCASSAGPTEAFFGQGTRLTVV.

A few counts support this clonotype. The chain is built from TRBV6-5 and TRBJ1-5; 9 bases are shared with TRBD1. The CDR3 totals 14 residues. The germline CDR1 and CDR2 sequences are MNHEY and SVGAGI. V trimming: 6 bases; J trimming: 6 bases; junction bases outside the gene matches: 6. The CDR3 coding sequence is TGTGCCAGCAGGCGGACAGGGGAAGGTCAGCCCCAGCATTTT. Protein: CASRRTGEGQPQHF.

This chain connects TRBV9 to TRBJ1-2; D call uncertain. Germline V gene lookup returns CDR1 SGDLS and CDR2 YYNGEE. The CDR3 extends over 14 amino acids. V shed 4 bases and J shed 2 bases, with 12 bases lying between them. In nucleotides, the CDR3 is TGTGCCAGCAGCCAAGGATCCGTGAACTATGGCTACACCTTC. This sequence encodes CASSQGSVNYGYTF.

The gene calls are TRBV6-6 and TRBJ2-2; D not resolved. Trimming removed 2 bases from V and 2 bases from J, with 3 bases in between. Germline V gives CDR1 MNHNY, CDR2 SVGAGI (reference sequence). The CDR3 is 13 residues long. The CDR3 DNA follows: TGTGCCAGCAGTTACCCAAACACCGGGGAGCTGTTTTTT. Encoded protein: CASSYPNTGELFF.

This chain connects TRBV2 to TRBJ2-6, with TRBD1 identical over 10 bases. Germline V gene lookup returns CDR1 SNHLY and CDR2 FYNNEI. The CDR3 runs 14 residues. The V and J ends lost 5 bases and 12 bases, in that order; junction bases with no gene match: 7. The CDR3 DNA is TGTGCCAGCAGTTTCGGACAGGGGGTCGGCGTCCTGACTTTC. As protein: CASSFGQGVGVLTF. The complete variable domain, with remaining parts taken from reference TRBV2 and TRBJ2-6, reads EPEVTQTPSHQVTQMGQEVILRCVPISNHLYFYWYRQILGQKVEFLVSFYNNEISEKSEIFDDQFSVERPDGSNFTLKIRSTKLEDSAMYFCASSFGQGVGVLTFGAGSRLTVL.

This clonotype was observed many times. The genes are TRBV10-3 and TRBJ1-5; D remains unclear. This CDR3 has 16 amino acids. In germline, CDR1 is ENHRY, CDR2 SYGVKD. With 0 bases removed from V and 2 bases from J, the gap between germline ends came to 11 bases. The CDR3 loop is CAISESGGSRNQPQHF. In DNA form, the CDR3 reads TGTGCCATCAGTGAGTCAGGAGGGTCGCGCAATCAGCCCCAGCATTTT.

The chain joins TRBV7-9 to TRBJ1-6, with 9 positions matching TRBD1. The CDR3 covers 17 residues. Germline CDR1 is SEHNR and CDR2 is FQNEAQ (reference sequence). V dropped 5 bases and J dropped 0; count of bases not matched to a gene: 5. In DNA form, the CDR3 reads TGTGCCAGCAGCCTCGGGACAGGGAGCTCCTATAATTCACCCCTCCACTTT. Translated: CASSLGTGSSYNSPLHF.

In its sample, this clonotype was seen a few times. The chain joins TRBV13 to TRBJ1-1; D might be TRBD1 (5 bases). Trimming shortened V by 2 bases and J by 5 bases, and 15 bases separated the two germline ends. This CDR3 has 15 amino acids. Germline values: CDR1 PRHDT, CDR2 FYEKMQ (reference sequence). CDR3 in amino acids: CASSLSRRGGTEAFF. As DNA, the CDR3 is TGTGCCAGCAGCTTAAGTAGGCGGGGGGGAACTGAAGCTTTCTTT. Supplemented by reference TRBV13 and TRBJ1-1, the full variable domain reads AAGVIQSPRHLIKEKRETATLKCYPIPRHDTVYWYQQGPGQDPQFLISFYEKMQSDKGSIPDRFSAQQFSDYHSELNMSSLELGDSALYFCASSLSRRGGTEAFFGQGTRLTVV.

This clonotype was seen a single time. The chain couples TRBV12-3 or TRBV12-4 to TRBJ1-6; no firm D call. V gave up 11 bases and J gave up 1 base, with 15 bases separating them. The CDR3 is 15 residues long. CDR3 nucleotides: TGTGCCCGCCCCCTAACCGGGTCCTATAATTCACCCCTCCACTTT. It codes for CARPLTGSYNSPLHF.

In its sample, this clonotype was seen a few times. The chain carries TRBV12-3 or TRBV12-4 and TRBJ1-1, with D perhaps TRBD1 (6 bases). This CDR3 spans 14 amino acids. V lost 7 bases and J 1 base, leaving 13 bases between the germline ends. The CDR3 DNA reads as TGTGCCAGCACCCCGGGAGGGGGGAACACTGAAGCTTTCTTT. It translates to CASTPGGGNTEAFF.

V and J are TRBV7-8 and TRBJ2-7, with 9 bases lining up with TRBD1. With 2 bases clipped from V and 1 base from J, the junction kept 6 bases outside the gene matches. CDR1 is SGHVS and CDR2 is FQNEAQ in the germline V gene. This CDR3 has 16 amino acids. The CDR3 here is CASSLPSDRGSYEQYF. CDR3 coding DNA: TGTGCCAGCAGCTTACCATCGGACAGGGGTTCCTACGAGCAGTACTTC.

The chain recombines TRBV2 with TRBJ1-6; TRBD1 agrees at 8 bases. Germline values: CDR1 SNHLY, CDR2 FYNNEI. CDR3 length: 15 residues. CDR3 sequence (DNA): TGTGCTAGGCCGCTTTGGGACAGGATTAATTCACCCCTCCACTTT. This encodes CARPLWDRINSPLHF.

In this sample, this clonotype turned up a few times. The chain is built from TRBV4-1 and TRBJ1-5; possible D gene TRBD1, 6 bases. CDR1 MGHRA and CDR2 YSYEKL come from the germline V gene. The CDR3 is 18 residues long. Trimming removed 4 bases from V and 0 bases from J, with 19 bases in between. The CDR3 DNA reads TGCGCCAGCAGCCTCTACACAACAGGGCAGTATAGCAATCAGCCCCAGCATTTT. It yields the protein CASSLYTTGQYSNQPQHF.

Comments on this clonotype: A much larger clone is a single base away; this may be a read error. The chain uses TRBV7-8 and TRBJ2-5; D ambiguous. The length of the CDR3 is 13 residues. Germline CDR1 reads SGHVS; CDR2 reads FQNEAQ. CDR3 sequence reads: CTSSPRTRETQYF. The CDR3 DNA follows: TGTACCAGCAGCCCACGGACCCGTGAGACCCAGTACTTC. Drawing the rest from reference TRBV7-8 and TRBJ2-5, the complete variable domain is GAGVSQSPRYKVAKRGQDVALRCDPISGHVSLFWYQQALGQGPEFLTYFQNEAQLDKSGLPSDRFFAERPEGSVSTLKIQRTQQEDSAVYLCTSSPRTRETQYFGPGTRLLVL.

This clonotype was recorded a few times. The V call is TRBV11-2, the J call TRBJ1-2; D unclear. The CDR3 has 13 residues. The V gene's germline CDR1 is SGHAT and CDR2 FQNNGV. V was shortened by 5 bases and J by 7 bases, with 14 bases between the two germline ends. The CDR3: CASSTFGGLGYTF. CDR3 nucleotide sequence: TGTGCCAGCAGCACCTTCGGTGGGCTTGGCTACACCTTC. The complete variable domain, with remaining parts taken from reference TRBV11-2 and TRBJ1-2, reads EAGVAQSPRYKIIEKRQSVAFWCNPISGHATLYWYQQILGQGPKLLIQFQNNGVVDDSQLPKDRFSAERLKGVDSTLKIQPAKLEDSAVYLCASSTFGGLGYTFGSGTRLTVV.

This chain uses TRBV2 with TRBJ1-6, with D perhaps matching TRBD1 (6 bases). CDR3 length: 15 residues. V dropped 6 bases and J dropped 8 bases, with 17 bases sitting between them. Germline V gene data show CDR1 as SNHLY and CDR2 as FYNNEI. In DNA form, the CDR3 reads TGTGCCAGCAGACCTAAAACAGGGATGTATTCACCCCTCCACTTT. It codes for CASRPKTGMYSPLHF.

In its sample, this clonotype was seen many times. The chain recombines TRBV6-4 with TRBJ1-5; 9 bases map to TRBD1. The CDR3 runs 15 residues. V lost 10 bases to trimming and J lost 1 base; unmatched junction nucleotides: 8. The germline CDR1 and CDR2 sequences are MRHNA and SNTAGT. The CDR3 sequence: CANQPDRGSNQPQHF. The CDR3 DNA follows: TGTGCCAACCAACCGGACAGGGGAAGCAATCAGCCCCAGCATTTT.

Comments on this clonotype: Possible read error: a much larger clone is one base away. This chain links TRBV7-2 with TRBJ1-3; D remains unclear. V shed 6 bases and J shed 0 bases, with 9 bases lying between them. The CDR3 contains 14 residues. CDR1 is SGHTA and CDR2 is FQGNSA in the germline V gene. CDR3 residues: CASSSHSSGNTIYF. CDR3 in DNA: TGTGCCAGCAGTTCCCACAGCTCTGGAAACACCATATATTTT.

The rearrangement joins TRBV10-3 to TRBJ1-1; D is unclear. The V end lost 11 bases, the J end lost 2 bases, and 12 bases lay between the germline ends. Germline V CDR1 and CDR2: ENHRY, SYGVKD. This CDR3 is built from 12 residues. CDR3 in amino acids: CARRLLNTEAFF. DNA of the CDR3: TGTGCCCGACGGCTGCTCAACACTGAAGCTTTCTTT.

The chain carries TRBV9 and TRBJ1-1; the match to TRBD1 covers 7 bases. From germline, CDR1 is SGDLS and CDR2 YYNGEE. The CDR3 sequence is 14 residues long. With 5 bases clipped from V and 4 bases from J, the junction kept 8 bases outside the gene matches. The CDR3 here is CASSFSRQGTEAFF. CDR3 sequence (DNA): TGTGCCAGCAGTTTTTCAAGACAGGGCACTGAAGCTTTCTTT.

J is TRBJ1-4 and V is TRBV5-1; possible D gene TRBD1, 5 bases. Trimming shortened V by 0 bases and J by 7 bases, and 10 bases separated the two germline ends. CDR1 and CDR2 from the germline V gene are SGHRS and YFSETQ. CDR3 length: 14 amino acids. The CDR3 protein is CASSLAWDSEKLFF. CDR3 coding DNA: TGCGCCAGCAGCTTGGCCTGGGACTCTGAAAAACTGTTTTTT. Based on the CDR3 plus reference TRBV5-1 and TRBJ1-4, the full variable domain is KAGVTQTPRYLIKTRGQQVTLSCSPISGHRSVSWYQQTPGQGLQFLFEYFSETQRNKGNFPGRFSGRQFSNSRSEMNVSTLELGDSALYLCASSLAWDSEKLFFGSGTQLSVL.

This chain links TRBV6-1 with TRBJ1-1, with D unresolved. V lost 2 bases and J 6 bases, leaving 7 bases between the germline ends. This CDR3 region has 12 residues. Germline V lookup: CDR1 MNHNS, CDR2 SASEGT. CDR3 amino acids: CASSEFGSEAFF. The CDR3, as DNA: TGTGCCAGCAGTGAATTCGGATCTGAAGCTTTCTTT.

Concerning this clonotype: A much larger clone lies a single base off, so this may be a read error. Because the CDR3 is missing its conserved closing phenylalanine or tryptophan, this is likely a read error. This chain's CDR3 is CSAESRTLYEQYL. CDR3 bases: TGCAGTGCTGAGTCCCGGACACTCTACGAGCAGTACCTC. The chain links TRBV20-1 to TRBJ2-7, with D tentatively TRBD1 (5 bases). The CDR3 runs to 13 residues. V gave up 5 bases and J gave up 3 bases, with 14 bases separating them. The germline V gene encodes CDR1 DFQATT and CDR2 SNEGSKA (reference sequence).

V is TRBV6-1 and J is TRBJ2-7, with D uncertain. Germline V gene lookup returns CDR1 MNHNS and CDR2 SASEGT. The germline V and J ends were trimmed by 1 base and 0 bases, with 16 bases remaining between them. The CDR3 runs 17 residues. The CDR3 DNA reads TGTGCCAGCAGTGAAGACACGGGCACCATAAGCTCCTACGAGCAGTACTTC. It is translated as CASSEDTGTISSYEQYF.